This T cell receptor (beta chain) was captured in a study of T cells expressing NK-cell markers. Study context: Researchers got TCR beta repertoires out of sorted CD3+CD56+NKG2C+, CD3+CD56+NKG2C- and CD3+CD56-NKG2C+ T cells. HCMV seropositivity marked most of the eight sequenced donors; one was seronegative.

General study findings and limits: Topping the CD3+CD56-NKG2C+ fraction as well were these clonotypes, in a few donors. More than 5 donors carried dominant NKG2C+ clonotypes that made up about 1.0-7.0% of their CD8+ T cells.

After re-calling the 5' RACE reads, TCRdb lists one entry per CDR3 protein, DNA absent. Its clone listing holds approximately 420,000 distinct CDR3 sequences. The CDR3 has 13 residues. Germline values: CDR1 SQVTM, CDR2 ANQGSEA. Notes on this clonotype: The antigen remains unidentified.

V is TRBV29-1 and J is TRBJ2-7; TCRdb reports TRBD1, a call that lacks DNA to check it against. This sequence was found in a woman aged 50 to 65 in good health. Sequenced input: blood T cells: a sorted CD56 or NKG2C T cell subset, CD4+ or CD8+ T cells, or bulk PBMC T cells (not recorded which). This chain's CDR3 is CSVPGSDSYEQYF.